This paragraph reports one TCR beta chain. This clonotype occurred many times. The antigen it recognizes is unknown. No base quality information exists; no much larger clone differs at one position. This entry is derived from a study of early T cells in non-severe SARS-CoV-2 infection (dated by TCRdb to the early 2020s). Turning to the overall study: Because TCR sequencing relied on bulk RNA taken from unsorted whole blood, pairing of alpha and beta chains was not possible.

Library preparation employed 5' RACE. TCRdb names NextSeq 500 as the instrument used. The TCR library protocol attached unique molecular identifiers to individual cDNA molecules to correct for sequencing error and PCR bias. TCR alpha and beta chains were both sequenced, and the abundances of alpha and beta sequences in each sample were closely correlated with each other. The paper's processing steps were these. Decombinator V4 was used to perform V gene, J gene and CDR3 annotation of TCR sequences. TCRs were defined as expanded if a significant change between any two time points was detected under a Poisson model with p below 0.0001. TCR abundances were normalised to the total number of TCRs sequenced per sample and were expressed as counts per million. MAIT TCRs were defined by TRAV1-2 paired with TRAJ12, TRAJ20 or TRAJ33, and iNKT TCRs by TRAV10 paired with TRAJ18. VDJdb, accessed 1 November 2021, was searched for CMV, EBV and SARS-CoV-2 annotated TCRs, with TCRs annotated for multiple antigens excluded. Starting from the raw public reads, TCRdb applied fastp trimming at Q25, assembled clones with MiXCR and retained in-frame beta chains. Every entry covers one CDR3 protein and lists the most common genes and DNA from its rows. The V and J calls reflect TCRdb's pipeline rather than the authors' work. For this sample the table gives about 36,000 distinct CDR3 sequences, of which 3.5% to 4% were detected only once. The ten largest clonotypes hold about 9% of the sample.

The study was a case-control design nested within a healthcare worker cohort in London, UK, with weekly nasopharyngeal swab PCR tests and blood sampling. Healthcare workers were recruited during the week of the UK lockdown, between 23 and 31 March 2020, and followed weekly for up to roughly 15 weeks. What the study reported, not specific to this receptor: VDJdb matching was skewed toward anti-spike CD8 responses, so virus-specific expansions were likely underestimated and private and CD4 specificities were missed.

V is shortened by 8 bases, J by 2 bases, and the region joining them spans 8 bases. The cysteine opens and the phenylalanine closes a CDR3 of 12 amino acids. Just CDR3 DNA is preserved here, 36 bases in frame from base 1. Taken from the germline V gene, the CDR1 and CDR2 loops are KGHDR and SFDVKD. The sequence was collected from an adult who was a healthcare worker with PCR-confirmed SARS-CoV-2 infection or an uninfected control (not recorded which). Sequenced input: whole blood. The chain is assembled from TRBV24-1 and TRBJ1-2; no confident D gene assignment can be made. The DNA is TGTGCCACCACCGACGAAAACTATGGCTACACCTTC. Translated, it reads CATTDENYGYTF.